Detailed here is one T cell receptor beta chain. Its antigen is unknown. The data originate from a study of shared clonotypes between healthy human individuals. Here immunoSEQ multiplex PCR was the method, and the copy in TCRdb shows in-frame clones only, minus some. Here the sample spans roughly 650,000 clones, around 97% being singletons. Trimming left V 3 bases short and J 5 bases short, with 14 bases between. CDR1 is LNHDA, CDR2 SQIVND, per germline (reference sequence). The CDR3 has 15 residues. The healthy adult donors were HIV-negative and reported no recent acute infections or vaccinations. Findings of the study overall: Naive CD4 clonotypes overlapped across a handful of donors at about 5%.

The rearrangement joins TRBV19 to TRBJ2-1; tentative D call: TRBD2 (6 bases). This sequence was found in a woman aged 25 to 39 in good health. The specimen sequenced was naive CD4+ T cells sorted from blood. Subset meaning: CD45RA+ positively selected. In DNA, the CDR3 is TGTGCCAGTAGTATCAGACCGGGACTCAACAATGAGCAGTTCTTC. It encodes CASSIRPGLNNEQFF.